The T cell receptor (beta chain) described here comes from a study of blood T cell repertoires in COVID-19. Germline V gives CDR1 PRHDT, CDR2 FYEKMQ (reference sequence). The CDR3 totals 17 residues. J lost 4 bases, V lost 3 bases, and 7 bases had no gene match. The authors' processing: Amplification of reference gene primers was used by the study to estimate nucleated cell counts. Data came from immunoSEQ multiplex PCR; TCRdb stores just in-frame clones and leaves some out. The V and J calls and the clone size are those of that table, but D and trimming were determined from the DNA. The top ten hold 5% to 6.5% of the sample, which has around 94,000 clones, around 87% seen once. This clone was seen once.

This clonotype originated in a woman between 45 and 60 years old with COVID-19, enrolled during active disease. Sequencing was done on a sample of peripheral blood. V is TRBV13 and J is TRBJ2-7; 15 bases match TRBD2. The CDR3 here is CASSFRTSGGVSYEQYF. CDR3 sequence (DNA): TGTGCCAGCAGCTTTAGGACTAGCGGGGGGGTAAGTTACGAGCAGTACTTC. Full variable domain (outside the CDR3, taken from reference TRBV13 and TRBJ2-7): AAGVIQSPRHLIKEKRETATLKCYPIPRHDTVYWYQQGPGQDPQFLISFYEKMQSDKGSIPDRFSAQQFSDYHSELNMSSLELGDSALYFCASSFRTSGGVSYEQYFGPGTRLTVT.